This TCR beta chain comes out of a study of cytomegalovirus exposure and HLA in healthy donors. Study observations and caveats: The authors later found most CMV-associated TCR beta chains appeared HLA-restricted.

This clone is medium-sized in the sample. Its antigen remains unidentified. PCR was performed using 60 Vbeta and 13 Jbeta primers. The data were produced by immunoSEQ multiplex PCR, yet TCRdb's version contains in-frame clones alone and is incomplete. The sample lists 70,000 or so clones, approximately 90% occurring once. Germline trimming cut 6 bases from V and 8 bases from J; bases unmatched to any gene: 10. The CDR3 extends over 15 amino acids. Per the germline V gene, CDR1 is MNHEY and CDR2 is SVGAGI. This chain uses TRBV6-5 with TRBJ1-4; TRBD1 agrees at 9 bases. This clonotype was obtained from a woman aged 30 to 39 in good health and CMV-seronegative. The source material was PBMCs. The CDR3 region is CASRGTGTGKEKLFF. The CDR3 nucleotides are TGTGCCAGCAGAGGCACCGGGACAGGGAAGGAAAAACTGTTTTTT.